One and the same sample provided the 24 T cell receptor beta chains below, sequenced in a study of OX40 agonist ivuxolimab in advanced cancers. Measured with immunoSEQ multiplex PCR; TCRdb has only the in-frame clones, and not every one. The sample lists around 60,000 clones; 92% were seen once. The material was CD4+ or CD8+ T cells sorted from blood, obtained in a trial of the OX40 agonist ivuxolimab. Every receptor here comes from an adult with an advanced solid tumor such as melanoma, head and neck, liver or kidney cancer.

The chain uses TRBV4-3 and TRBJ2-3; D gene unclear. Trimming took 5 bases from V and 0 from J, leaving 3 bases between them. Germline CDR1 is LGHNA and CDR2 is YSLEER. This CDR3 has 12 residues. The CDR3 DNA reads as TGCGCCAGCAGCGGGAGCACAGATACGCAGTATTTT. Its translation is CASSGSTDTQYF.

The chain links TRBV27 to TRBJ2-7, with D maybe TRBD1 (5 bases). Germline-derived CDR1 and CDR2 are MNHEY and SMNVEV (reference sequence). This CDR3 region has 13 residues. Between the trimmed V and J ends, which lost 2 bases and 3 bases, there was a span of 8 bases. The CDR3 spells CASSLGQNYEQYF. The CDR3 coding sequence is TGTGCCAGCAGTTTAGGACAAAACTACGAGCAGTACTTC.

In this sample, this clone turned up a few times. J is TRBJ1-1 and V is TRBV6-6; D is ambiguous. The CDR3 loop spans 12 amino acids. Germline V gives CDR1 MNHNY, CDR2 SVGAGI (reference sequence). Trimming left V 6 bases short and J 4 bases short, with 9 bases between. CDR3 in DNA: TGTGCCAGCAGCGACACAGCCACTGAAGCTTTCTTT. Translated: CASSDTATEAFF.

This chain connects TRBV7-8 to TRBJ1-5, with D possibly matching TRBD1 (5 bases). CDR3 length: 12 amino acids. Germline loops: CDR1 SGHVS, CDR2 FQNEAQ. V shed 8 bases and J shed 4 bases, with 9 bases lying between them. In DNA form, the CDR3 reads TGTGCCAGCGGGAGGGGAAATCAGCCCCAGCATTTT. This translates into CASGRGNQPQHF. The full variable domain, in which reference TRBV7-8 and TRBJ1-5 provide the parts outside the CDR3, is GAGVSQSPRYKVAKRGQDVALRCDPISGHVSLFWYQQALGQGPEFLTYFQNEAQLDKSGLPSDRFFAERPEGSVSTLKIQRTQQEDSAVYLCASGRGNQPQHFGDGTRLSIL.

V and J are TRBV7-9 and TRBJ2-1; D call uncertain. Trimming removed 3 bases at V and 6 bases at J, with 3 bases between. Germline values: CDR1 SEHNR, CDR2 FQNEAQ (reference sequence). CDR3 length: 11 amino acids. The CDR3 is CASSLGNEQFF. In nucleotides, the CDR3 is TGTGCCAGCAGCTTGGGCAATGAGCAGTTCTTC.

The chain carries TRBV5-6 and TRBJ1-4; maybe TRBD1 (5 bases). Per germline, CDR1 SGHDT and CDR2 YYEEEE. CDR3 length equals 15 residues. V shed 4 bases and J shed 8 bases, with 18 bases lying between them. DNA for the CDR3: TGTGCCAGCAGCACAAGCGGGGGTAGCGAGGAAAAACTGTTTTTT. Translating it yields CASSTSGGSEEKLFF. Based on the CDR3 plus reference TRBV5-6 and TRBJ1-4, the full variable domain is DAGVTQSPTHLIKTRGQQVTLRCSPKSGHDTVSWYQQALGQGPQFIFQYYEEEERQRGNFPDRFSGHQFPNYSSELNVNALLLGDSALYLCASSTSGGSEEKLFFGSGTQLSVL.

The CDR3 DNA reads as TGTGCCAGCAGCCAGTTGGGGGGCGAAGAGACCCAGTACTTC. This translates into CASSQLGGEETQYF. The genes are TRBV5-6 and TRBJ2-5, with D perhaps TRBD1 or TRBD2 (6 bases each). The V end was cut by 4 bases, the J end by 3 bases, with 13 bases between. Germline CDR1 is SGHDT and CDR2 is YYEEEE. The CDR3 runs 14 residues.

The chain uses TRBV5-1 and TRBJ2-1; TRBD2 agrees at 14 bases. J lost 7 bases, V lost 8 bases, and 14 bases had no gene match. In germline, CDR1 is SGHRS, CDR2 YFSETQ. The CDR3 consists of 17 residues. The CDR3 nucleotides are TGCGCCAGTACGGTTGGACTAGCGGGAGGATATGGAAATGAGCAGTTCTTC. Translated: CASTVGLAGGYGNEQFF.

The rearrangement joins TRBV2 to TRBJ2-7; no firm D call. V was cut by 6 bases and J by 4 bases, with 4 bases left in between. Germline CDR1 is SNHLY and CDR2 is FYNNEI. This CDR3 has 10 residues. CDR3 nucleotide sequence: TGTGCCAGCAGGGGTTACGAGCAGTACTTC. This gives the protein CASRGYEQYF.

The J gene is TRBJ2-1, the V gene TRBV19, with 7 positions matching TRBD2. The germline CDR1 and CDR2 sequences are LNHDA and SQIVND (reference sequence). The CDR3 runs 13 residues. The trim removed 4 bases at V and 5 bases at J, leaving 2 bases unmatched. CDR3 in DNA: TGTGCCAGTAGTAGGGGGGGAAACAATGAGCAGTTCTTC. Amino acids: CASSRGGNNEQFF.

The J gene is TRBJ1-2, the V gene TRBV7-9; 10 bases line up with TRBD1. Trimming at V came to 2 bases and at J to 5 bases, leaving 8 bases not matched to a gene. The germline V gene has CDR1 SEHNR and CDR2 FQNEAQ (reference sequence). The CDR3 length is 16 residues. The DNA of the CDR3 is TGTGCCAGCAGCTTACTTATAGGACAGGGGGTTTATGGCTACACCTTC. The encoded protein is CASSLLIGQGVYGYTF.

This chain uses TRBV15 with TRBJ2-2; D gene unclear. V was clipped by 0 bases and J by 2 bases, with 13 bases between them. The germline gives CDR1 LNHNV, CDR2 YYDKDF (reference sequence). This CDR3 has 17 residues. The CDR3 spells CATSRDKMRSNTGELFF. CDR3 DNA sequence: TGTGCCACCAGCAGAGATAAAATGCGTAGCAACACCGGGGAGCTGTTTTTT.

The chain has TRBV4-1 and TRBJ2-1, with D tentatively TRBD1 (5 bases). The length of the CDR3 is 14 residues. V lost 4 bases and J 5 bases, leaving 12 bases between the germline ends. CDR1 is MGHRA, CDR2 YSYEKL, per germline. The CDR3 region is CASSPVGVNNEQFF. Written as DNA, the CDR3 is TGCGCCAGCAGCCCAGTAGGGGTTAACAATGAGCAGTTCTTC.

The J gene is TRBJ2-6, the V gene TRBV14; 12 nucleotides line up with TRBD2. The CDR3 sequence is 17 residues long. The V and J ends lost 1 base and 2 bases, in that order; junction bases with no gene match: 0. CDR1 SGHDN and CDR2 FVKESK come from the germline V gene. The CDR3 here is CASSQGLAGAGANVLTF. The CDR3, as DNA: TGTGCCAGCAGCCAAGGACTAGCGGGAGCTGGGGCCAACGTCCTGACTTTC.

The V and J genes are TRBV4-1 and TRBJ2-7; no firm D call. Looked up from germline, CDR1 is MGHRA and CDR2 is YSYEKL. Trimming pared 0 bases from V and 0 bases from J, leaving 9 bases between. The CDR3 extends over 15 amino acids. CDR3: CASSQDRGSSYEQYF. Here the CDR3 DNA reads TGCGCCAGCAGCCAAGATCGTGGCAGCTCCTACGAGCAGTACTTC.

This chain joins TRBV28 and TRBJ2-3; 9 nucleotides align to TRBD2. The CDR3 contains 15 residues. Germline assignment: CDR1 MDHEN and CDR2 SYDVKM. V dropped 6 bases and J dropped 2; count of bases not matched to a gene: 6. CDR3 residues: CASSRLAELTDTQYF. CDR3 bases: TGTGCCAGCAGCCGACTAGCGGAACTCACAGATACGCAGTATTTT.

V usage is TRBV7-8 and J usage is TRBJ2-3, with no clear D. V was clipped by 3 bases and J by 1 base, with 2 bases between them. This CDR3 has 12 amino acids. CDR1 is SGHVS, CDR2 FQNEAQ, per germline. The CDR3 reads CASSFGTDTQYF. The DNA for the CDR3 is TGTGCCAGCAGCTTTGGCACAGATACGCAGTATTTT.

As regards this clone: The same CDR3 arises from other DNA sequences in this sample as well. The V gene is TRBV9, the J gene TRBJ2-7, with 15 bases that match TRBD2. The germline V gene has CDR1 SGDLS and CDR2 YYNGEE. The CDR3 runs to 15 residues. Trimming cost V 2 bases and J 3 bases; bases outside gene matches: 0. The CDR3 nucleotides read TGTGCCAGCAGCGTGGGACTAGCGGGAGGCTACGAGCAGTACTTC. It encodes CASSVGLAGGYEQYF.

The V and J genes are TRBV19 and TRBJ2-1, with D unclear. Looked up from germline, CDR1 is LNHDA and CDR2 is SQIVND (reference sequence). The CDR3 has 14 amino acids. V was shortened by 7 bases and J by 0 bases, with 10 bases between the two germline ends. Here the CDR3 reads CASTSFSSYNEQFF. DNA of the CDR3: TGTGCCAGTACCAGCTTCAGCTCCTACAATGAGCAGTTCTTC.

The CDR3 DNA sequence: TGTGCCAGCAGCGAGAACCGGGACAGGAGTTACGAGCAGTACTTC. Residues: CASSENRDRSYEQYF. This chain uses TRBV6-1 with TRBJ2-7, with 8 bases fitting TRBD1. V shed 6 bases and J 4 bases; nucleotides not matched to a gene: 11. This CDR3 has 15 amino acids. CDR1 and CDR2 from the germline V gene are MNHNS and SASEGT.

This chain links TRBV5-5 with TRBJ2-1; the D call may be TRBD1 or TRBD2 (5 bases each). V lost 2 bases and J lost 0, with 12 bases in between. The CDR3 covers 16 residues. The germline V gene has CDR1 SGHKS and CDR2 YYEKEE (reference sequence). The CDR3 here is CASSFDGASSYNEQFF. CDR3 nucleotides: TGTGCCAGCAGCTTCGACGGGGCGAGCTCCTACAATGAGCAGTTCTTC. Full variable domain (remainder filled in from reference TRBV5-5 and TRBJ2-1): DAGVTQSPTHLIKTRGQQVTLRCSPISGHKSVSWYQQVLGQGPQFIFQYYEKEERGRGNFPDRFSARQFPNYSSELNVNALLLGDSALYLCASSFDGASSYNEQFFGPGTRLTVL.

This CDR3 reads CASSEALGAGSDYTGELFF. For the CDR3, the DNA is TGTGCCAGCAGTGAAGCGCTTGGAGCGGGAAGTGATTACACCGGGGAGCTGTTTTTT. The chain joins TRBV2 to TRBJ2-2, with 7 bases identical to TRBD2. V trimming: 0 bases; J trimming: 3 bases; junction bases outside the gene matches: 13. Germline values: CDR1 SNHLY, CDR2 FYNNEI. The CDR3 consists of 19 residues.

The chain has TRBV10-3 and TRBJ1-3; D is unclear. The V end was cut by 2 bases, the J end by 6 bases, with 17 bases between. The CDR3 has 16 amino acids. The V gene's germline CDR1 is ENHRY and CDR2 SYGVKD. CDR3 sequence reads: CAISEGSGGLSNTIYF. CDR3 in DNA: TGTGCCATCAGTGAGGGGTCTGGAGGACTTTCAAACACCATATATTTT.

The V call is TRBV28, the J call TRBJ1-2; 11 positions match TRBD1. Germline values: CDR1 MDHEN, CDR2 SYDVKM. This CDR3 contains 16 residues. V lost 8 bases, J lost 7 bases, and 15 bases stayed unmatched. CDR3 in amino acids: CASGWGQGDETGGYTF. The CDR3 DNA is TGTGCCAGCGGATGGGGACAGGGGGACGAAACGGGTGGCTACACCTTC.